These 7 T cell receptor beta chains share one sample of origin, sequenced in a study of blood T cells in healthy people across ages. Through a sample-barcoded 5' primer and a J-beta primer mix, a second PCR was run for roughly 6 to 11 cycles. TCRdb itself ran the 5' RACE reads through MiXCR, one entry per CDR3 protein. There are 550,000 to 800,000 distinct CDR3 sequences in the sample; roughly 20% occur only once, and under 4% lies in the top ten. Source material: blood. The source of these receptors is a man aged 65 to 79 in good health.

This sequence joins TRBV18 and TRBJ2-6; tentatively, D is TRBD1 or TRBD2 (5 bases each). From germline, CDR1 is KGHSH and CDR2 LQKENI. The CDR3 has 16 residues. V was clipped by 3 bases and J by 2 bases, with 11 bases between them. The CDR3, as DNA: TGTGCCAGCTCACCTCCAGGGAGCACTGGGGCCAACGTCCTGACTTTC. Translated, it gives CASSPPGSTGANVLTF.

Concerning this clonotype: Germline is not matched at one junction end, which may reflect a read error. The chain couples TRBV20-1 to TRBJ2-1; TRBD1 matches at 8 bases. CDR3 length: 14 residues. Germline V gene lookup returns CDR1 DFQATT and CDR2 SNEGSKA (reference sequence). In nucleotides, the CDR3 is TGCAGTGCGCCTCGGACAGGGACCTACAATGGGCAGTTCTTC. Protein: CSAPRTGTYNGQFF.

This clonotype was detected ten times or more. The chain has TRBV10-3 and TRBJ2-4, with D possibly matching TRBD2 (6 bases). CDR1 is ENHRY and CDR2 is SYGVKD in the germline V gene. The CDR3 covers 16 residues. V lost 0 bases to trimming and J lost 1 base, with 10 bases between them. The CDR3 protein is CAISESLREAKNIQYF. DNA of the CDR3: TGTGCCATCAGTGAGTCGTTACGGGAGGCCAAAAACATTCAGTACTTC.

This clonotype has a handful of counts. V is TRBV6-1 and J is TRBJ1-5; no clear D. The CDR3 runs to 13 residues. CDR1 is MNHNS, CDR2 SASEGT, per germline. V gave up 4 bases and J gave up 9 bases, with 13 bases separating them. DNA of the CDR3: TGTGCCAGCAGTGGAAGGAATACGGGGCCCCAGCATTTT. Encoded protein: CASSGRNTGPQHF.

The rearrangement links TRBV2 to TRBJ2-1; D is undetermined. There are 12 residues in the CDR3. Trimming pared 4 bases from V and 8 bases from J, leaving 9 bases between. The germline V gene has CDR1 SNHLY and CDR2 FYNNEI. CDR3 sequence: CASSATKHEQFF. CDR3 coding DNA: TGTGCCAGCAGTGCTACTAAACATGAGCAGTTCTTC.

This clonotype was seen only a few times. The V gene is TRBV28, the J gene TRBJ2-2; 7 nucleotides match TRBD1. Germline loops: CDR1 MDHEN, CDR2 SYDVKM. The CDR3 has 15 amino acids. V gave up 6 bases and J gave up 6 bases; unmatched junction bases: 10. CDR3 loop: CASSRPDRAPGELFF. CDR3 DNA sequence: TGTGCCAGCAGCAGACCAGACAGGGCGCCCGGGGAGCTGTTTTTT.

This clonotype occurred a few times. The rearrangement uses TRBV2 and TRBJ2-5; 8 bases are a match to TRBD1. The CDR3 runs 15 residues. V trimming: 6 bases; J trimming: 5 bases; junction bases outside the gene matches: 11. Germline V gene data show CDR1 as SNHLY and CDR2 as FYNNEI. CDR3 protein: CASSVLDRGYETQYF. CDR3 sequence (DNA): TGTGCCAGCAGCGTTCTTGACAGGGGATATGAGACCCAGTACTTC.